The T cell receptor (beta chain) under discussion was sequenced for a study of OX40 agonist ivuxolimab in advanced cancers. Background for the entire study: Ivuxolimab was an agonistic, fully human IgG2 monoclonal antibody directed against OX40 (CD134), a costimulatory receptor. Intravenous ivuxolimab was administered to patients every 2 weeks at six dose levels: 0.01, 0.1, 0.3, 1.5, 3 and 10 mg/kg. Of the roughly 51 dose-escalation patients, hepatocellular carcinoma was present in roughly 19, melanoma in roughly 15, renal cell carcinoma in 9 and head and neck cancer in 9. In the dose-escalation cohort, 82.7% of patients were male, and the mean age was approximately 60 years, with a range of about 23 to 80. Prior anti-PD-1, anti-PD-L1 or anti-CTLA-4 therapy was permitted, and checkpoint inhibitors had been received by about 36% of dose-escalation patients. Partial responses were achieved by three dose-escalation patients, of whom one had hepatocellular carcinoma and two had cutaneous melanoma. Peripheral TCRbeta sequencing was intended to test whether TCR sequence diversity was altered and clonal T-cell expansion was caused by ivuxolimab. The paper reports the monotherapy dose-escalation portion (N of about 52 patients) of the phase I ivuxolimab trial.

This clone was observed once. Its cognate antigen has yet to be identified. Base quality data are lacking; no much larger clone is found one base away. Unmatched junction bases come to 8, with V trimmed by 6 bases and J by 15 bases. CDR1 and CDR2 are drawn from the germline V gene (reference sequence): GTSNPN, SVGIG. CDR3 length: 11 amino acids, cysteine to phenylalanine. Only the CDR3 portion is preserved as DNA: 33 bases, with reading frame beginning at the first base. The trial excluded patients who had a history of autoimmune disease or who were on systemic immunosuppression. Peripheral blood for TCR sequencing was drawn from every dose cohort at baseline, at cycle 4 day 1 and at cycle 7 day 1. The samples were drawn from a first-in-human, open-label, multicenter phase I dose-escalation trial of ivuxolimab. Adults with locally advanced or metastatic head and neck squamous cell, hepatocellular, melanoma or renal cell carcinoma were enrolled in the trial. CD4+ and CD8+ T cells were sorted separately from peripheral blood before TCR sequencing.

Overall results and qualifications from the work: After ivuxolimab, CD8+ T cells had more expanded clones than CD4+ T cells on average. Low levels of normalized T-cell clonal expansion were also seen in some nonresponding patients. At doses of 0.1 to 3.0 mg/kg, clonal expansion of both CD4+ and CD8+ T cells in blood was seen between baseline and week 6. In the 0.1-3.0 mg/kg groups, partial responders had among the lowest normalized peripheral clonal expansion, particularly in CD8+ T cells. The antigen specificity of the peripheral T cells that underwent clonal expansion was not determined.

Genomic DNA was isolated from the sorted cells so that the TCRbeta CDR3 region could be sequenced. The immunoSEQ Assay was used to sequence the TCRbeta CDR3 regions. TCRdb obtained this table from immuneACCESS and retained in-frame rearrangements with V and J assigned. These tables miss some clones; where compared with another copy, unresolved V genes account for less than half of the shortfall, and the remainder is unexplained. The sample contains 20,000 or so clones, about 88% of them found a single time. Of the sample, 14% falls within the top ten clones. The chain is encoded by TRBV30 joined to TRBJ2-1, with 10 junctional bases fitting TRBD2. The sample here was CD4+ or CD8+ T cells sorted from blood, taken in a trial of the OX40 agonist ivuxolimab. The TCR originated in an adult with an advanced solid tumor such as melanoma, head and neck, liver or kidney cancer. The CDR3 sequence is CACHLAGVLFF. The DNA is TGTGCCTGCCACCTAGCGGGAGTGCTGTTCTTC.